A single sample is the source of the 11 T cell receptor beta chains below, sequenced in a study of T cell repertoires in cytomegalovirus infection. These receptors have no identified antigens. TCRdb used MiXCR to reprocess the reads, holding one entry per CDR3 protein. This table holds about 330,000 distinct CDR3 sequences, about 34% found once. The material was cultured PBMCs, obtained from culture after CMV antigen stimulation. These receptors all come from a human donor in good health (CMV status not recorded). Some clones in this sample may be carry-over from other donors' samples.

This chain uses TRBV7-8 with TRBJ2-1; D gene unclear. CDR3 length: 15 amino acids. Germline assignment: CDR1 SGHVS and CDR2 FQNEAQ. The germline V and J ends were trimmed by 7 bases and 0 bases, with 13 bases remaining between them. The CDR3 here is CASTPLGSSYNEQFF. The CDR3 nucleotides read TGTGCCAGCACCCCGCTAGGAAGCTCCTACAATGAGCAGTTCTTC. Full variable domain (outside the CDR3, taken from reference TRBV7-8 and TRBJ2-1): GAGVSQSPRYKVAKRGQDVALRCDPISGHVSLFWYQQALGQGPEFLTYFQNEAQLDKSGLPSDRFFAERPEGSVSTLKIQRTQQEDSAVYLCASTPLGSSYNEQFFGPGTRLTVL.

This clonotype was found a few times. The chain is built from TRBV7-3 and TRBJ2-5; TRBD1 matches 9 bases. The V and J ends lost 1 base and 5 bases, in that order; junction bases with no gene match: 2. Germline lookup yields CDR1 SGHTA and CDR2 FQGTGA. The CDR3 has 14 amino acids. Here the CDR3 reads CASSLRGQGETQYF. CDR3 sequence (DNA): TGTGCCAGCAGCTTAAGAGGACAGGGGGAGACCCAGTACTTC.

This clonotype was seen a few times. V gene TRBV7-2 combines with J gene TRBJ1-1, with unresolved D. V was shortened by 5 bases and J by 2 bases, with 9 bases between the two germline ends. CDR1 is SGHTA, CDR2 FQGNSA, per germline. This CDR3 is built from 13 residues. The CDR3 loop reads CASSVRSNTEAFF. DNA of the CDR3: TGTGCCAGCAGCGTAAGGAGTAACACTGAAGCTTTCTTT.

The chain recombines TRBV27 with TRBJ2-1; no clear D. The V and J ends lost 5 bases and 6 bases respectively, with 14 bases between them. The length of the CDR3 is 14 residues. Germline values: CDR1 MNHEY, CDR2 SMNVEV (reference sequence). Written as DNA, the CDR3 is TGTGCCAGCAGTCCGATACCGAGGTCCAATGAGCAGTTCTTC. This gives the protein CASSPIPRSNEQFF.

This clonotype was counted a single time. The chain has TRBV4-1 and TRBJ2-1; D is perhaps TRBD2 (7 bases). Trimming removed 2 bases at V and 4 bases at J, with 12 bases between. Germline CDR1 reads MGHRA; CDR2 reads YSYEKL. The CDR3 has 15 amino acids. CDR3 DNA sequence: TGCGCCAGCAGCCAACTGGGGGGGGCTTACAATGAGCAGTTCTTC. Its translation: CASSQLGGAYNEQFF.

The V call is TRBV28, the J call TRBJ1-2; no clear D. V shed 6 bases and J shed 0 bases, with 14 bases lying between them. CDR1 MDHEN and CDR2 SYDVKM come from the germline V gene. This CDR3 has 15 amino acids. The chain's CDR3 is CASSSPGLANYGYTF. For the CDR3, the DNA is TGTGCCAGCAGCTCCCCAGGTTTAGCTAACTATGGCTACACCTTC.

The DNA of the CDR3 is TGTGCCAGTAGTATGGGGAATGAGCAGTTCTTC. Encoded protein: CASSMGNEQFF. This sequence joins TRBV19 and TRBJ2-1, with D unclear. V gave up 3 bases and J gave up 7 bases, with 4 bases separating them. This CDR3 spans 11 amino acids. The germline CDR1 and CDR2 sequences are LNHDA and SQIVND (reference sequence).

The chain combines TRBV12-3 or TRBV12-4 with TRBJ2-1, with TRBD1 as a possible D gene (5 bases). The germline V and J ends were trimmed by 4 bases and 0 bases, with 10 bases remaining between them. The CDR3 contains 15 residues. The CDR3 sequence is CASSWGRSSYNEQFF. CDR3 sequence (DNA): TGTGCCAGCAGTTGGGGCCGAAGCTCCTACAATGAGCAGTTCTTC.

This rearrangement joins TRBV12-3 or TRBV12-4 to TRBJ2-7; possible D gene TRBD2, 5 bases. The CDR3 length is 15 residues. V was pared by 6 bases and J by 2 bases, with 17 bases between. The CDR3 bases are TGTGCCAGCAGCCGGAGGACGGTTTCCCCCTACGAGCAGTACTTC. Its protein product is CASSRRTVSPYEQYF.

This clonotype has more than one count but fewer than ten. This sequence joins TRBV7-4 and TRBJ2-5; 8 bases match TRBD2. This CDR3 contains 14 residues. J gave up 0 bases and V 11 bases, and 8 bases lay outside the gene matches. Germline-derived CDR1 and CDR2 are SGHVT and SQSDAQ. Here the CDR3 reads CAVTSGSYQETQYF. The CDR3 DNA reads as TGTGCCGTAACTAGCGGATCGTACCAAGAGACCCAGTACTTC. Together with reference TRBV7-4 and TRBJ2-5, the CDR3 gives the full variable domain: GAGVSQSPRYKVAKRGRDVALRCDSISGHVTLYWYRQTLGQGSEVLTYSQSDAQRDKSGRPSGRFSAERPERSVSTLKIQRTEQGDSAVYLCAVTSGSYQETQYFGPGTRLLVL.

The rearrangement uses TRBV7-9 and TRBJ2-7; D possibly corresponds to TRBD1 (6 bases). This CDR3 has 13 amino acids. Germline V lookup: CDR1 SEHNR, CDR2 FQNEAQ (reference sequence). The V gene lost 2 bases and the J gene lost 4 bases, with 9 bases spanning the gap. This CDR3 reads CASSLPTGYEQYV. The CDR3 DNA follows: TGTGCCAGCAGCTTACCTACAGGGTACGAGCAGTACGTC.